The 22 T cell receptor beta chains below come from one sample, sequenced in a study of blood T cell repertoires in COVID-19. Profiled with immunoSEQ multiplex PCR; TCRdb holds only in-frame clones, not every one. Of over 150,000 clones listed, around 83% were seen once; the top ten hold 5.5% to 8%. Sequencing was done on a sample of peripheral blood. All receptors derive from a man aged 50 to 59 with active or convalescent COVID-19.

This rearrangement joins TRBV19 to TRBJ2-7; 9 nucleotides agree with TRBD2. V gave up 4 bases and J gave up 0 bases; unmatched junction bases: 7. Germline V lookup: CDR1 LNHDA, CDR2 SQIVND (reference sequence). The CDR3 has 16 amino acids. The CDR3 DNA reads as TGTGCCAGTAGTACCCTTCTAGCGGGGAGCTCCTACGAGCAGTACTTC. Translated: CASSTLLAGSSYEQYF.

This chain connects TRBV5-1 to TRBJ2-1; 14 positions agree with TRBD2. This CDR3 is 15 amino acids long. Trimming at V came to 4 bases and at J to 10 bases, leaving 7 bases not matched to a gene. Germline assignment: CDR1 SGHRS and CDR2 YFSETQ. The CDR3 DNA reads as TGCGCCAGCAGCGAGACTAGCGGGGGGGCGAGGGAGCAGTTCTTC. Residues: CASSETSGGAREQFF.

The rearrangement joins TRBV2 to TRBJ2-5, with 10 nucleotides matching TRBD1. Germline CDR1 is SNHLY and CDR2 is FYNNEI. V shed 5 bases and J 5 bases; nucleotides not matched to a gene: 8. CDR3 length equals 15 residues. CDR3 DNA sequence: TGTGCCAGCAGTCCCCGGACAGGGGGTTTGGAGACCCAGTACTTC. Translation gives CASSPRTGGLETQYF.

CDR3 bases: TGTGCCAGCAGCCAAGAGAGTAGCGGGGGGAGGAACACCGGGGAGCTGTTTTTT. Translation gives CASSQESSGGRNTGELFF. The rearrangement links TRBV4-2 to TRBJ2-2, with 10 bases fitting TRBD2. CDR1 is LGHNA and CDR2 is YNFKEQ in the germline V gene. The CDR3 has 18 amino acids. The J segment lost 1 base and the V segment lost 0 bases, leaving 5 bases of the junction unmatched.

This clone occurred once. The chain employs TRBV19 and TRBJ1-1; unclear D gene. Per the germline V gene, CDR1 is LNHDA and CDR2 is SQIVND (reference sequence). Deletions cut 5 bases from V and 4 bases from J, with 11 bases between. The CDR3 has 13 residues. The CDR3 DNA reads TGTGCCAGTAGTCTTAACCGAGGCACTGAAGCTTTCTTT. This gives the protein CASSLNRGTEAFF.

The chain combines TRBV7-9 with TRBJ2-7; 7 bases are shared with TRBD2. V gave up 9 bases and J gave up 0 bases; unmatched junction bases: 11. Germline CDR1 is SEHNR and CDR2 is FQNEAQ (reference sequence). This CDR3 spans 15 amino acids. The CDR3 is CASHYVGGSSYEQYF. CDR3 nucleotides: TGTGCCAGTCACTACGTCGGGGGGAGCTCCTACGAGCAGTACTTC.

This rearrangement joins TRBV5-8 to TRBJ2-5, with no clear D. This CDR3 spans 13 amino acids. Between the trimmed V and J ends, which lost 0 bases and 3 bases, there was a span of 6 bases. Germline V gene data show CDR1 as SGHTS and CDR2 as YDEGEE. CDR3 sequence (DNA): TGTGCCAGCAGCTTGGATCAGGAAGAGACCCAGTACTTC. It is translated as CASSLDQEETQYF.

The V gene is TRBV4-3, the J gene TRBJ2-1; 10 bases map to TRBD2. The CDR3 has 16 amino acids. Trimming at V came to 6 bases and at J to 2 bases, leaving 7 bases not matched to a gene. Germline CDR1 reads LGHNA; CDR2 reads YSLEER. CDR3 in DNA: TGCGCCAGCAGTTCGCTAGCGGGAGTAACCTACAATGAGCAGTTCTTC. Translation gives CASSSLAGVTYNEQFF.

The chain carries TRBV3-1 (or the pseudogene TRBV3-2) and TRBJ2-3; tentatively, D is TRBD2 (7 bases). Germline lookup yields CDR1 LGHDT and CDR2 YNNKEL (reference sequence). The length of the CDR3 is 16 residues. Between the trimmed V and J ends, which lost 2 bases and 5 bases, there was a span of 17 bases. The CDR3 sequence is CASSQKGGPPLDTQYF. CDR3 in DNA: TGTGCCAGCAGCCAAAAGGGGGGGCCCCCCTTAGATACGCAGTATTTT.

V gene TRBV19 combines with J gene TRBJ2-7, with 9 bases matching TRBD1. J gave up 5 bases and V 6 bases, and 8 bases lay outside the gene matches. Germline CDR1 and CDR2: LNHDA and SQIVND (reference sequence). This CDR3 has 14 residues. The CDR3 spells CASSNRGPNHEQYF. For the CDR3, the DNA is TGTGCCAGTAGCAACAGGGGGCCTAACCACGAGCAGTACTTC.

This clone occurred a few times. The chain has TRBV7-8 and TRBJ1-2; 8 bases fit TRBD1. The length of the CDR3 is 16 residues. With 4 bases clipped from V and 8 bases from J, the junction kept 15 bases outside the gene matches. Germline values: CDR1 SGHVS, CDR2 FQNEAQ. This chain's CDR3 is CASSYRGGQGGFGYTF. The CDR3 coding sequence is TGTGCCAGCAGCTACAGGGGAGGACAGGGTGGGTTCGGCTACACCTTC.

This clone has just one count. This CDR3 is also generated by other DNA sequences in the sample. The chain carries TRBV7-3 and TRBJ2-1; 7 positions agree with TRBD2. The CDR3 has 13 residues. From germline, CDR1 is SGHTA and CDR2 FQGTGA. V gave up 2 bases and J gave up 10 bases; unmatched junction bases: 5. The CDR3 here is CASSLGLADEQFF. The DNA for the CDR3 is TGTGCCAGCAGCTTAGGCCTAGCGGACGAGCAGTTCTTC.

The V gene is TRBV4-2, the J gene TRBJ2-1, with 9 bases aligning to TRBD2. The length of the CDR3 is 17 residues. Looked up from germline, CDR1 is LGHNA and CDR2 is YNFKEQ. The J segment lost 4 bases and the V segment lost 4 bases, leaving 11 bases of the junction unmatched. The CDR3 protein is CASSPLSRLAAYNEQFF. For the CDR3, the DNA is TGTGCCAGCAGCCCTCTCTCTAGACTAGCGGCATACAATGAGCAGTTCTTC.

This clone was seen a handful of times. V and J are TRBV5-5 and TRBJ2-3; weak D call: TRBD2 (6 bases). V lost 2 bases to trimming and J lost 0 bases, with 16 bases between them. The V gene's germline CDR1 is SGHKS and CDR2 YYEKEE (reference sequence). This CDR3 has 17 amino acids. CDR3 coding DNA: TGTGCCAGCAGCTTCCGGGACTTACTAACTAGCACAGATACGCAGTATTTT. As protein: CASSFRDLLTSTDTQYF.

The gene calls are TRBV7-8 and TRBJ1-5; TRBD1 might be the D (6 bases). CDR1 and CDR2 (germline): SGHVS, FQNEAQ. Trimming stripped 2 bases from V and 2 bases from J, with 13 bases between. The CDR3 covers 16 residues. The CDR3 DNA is TGTGCCAGCAGCTTACGCGCGGACAGACGCAATCAGCCCCAGCATTTT. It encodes CASSLRADRRNQPQHF.

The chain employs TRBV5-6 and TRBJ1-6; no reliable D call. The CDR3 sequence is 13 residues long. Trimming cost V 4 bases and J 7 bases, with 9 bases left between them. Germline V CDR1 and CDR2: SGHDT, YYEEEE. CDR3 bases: TGTGCCAGCAGCCGGGAAATCAATTCACCCCTCCACTTT. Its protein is CASSREINSPLHF.

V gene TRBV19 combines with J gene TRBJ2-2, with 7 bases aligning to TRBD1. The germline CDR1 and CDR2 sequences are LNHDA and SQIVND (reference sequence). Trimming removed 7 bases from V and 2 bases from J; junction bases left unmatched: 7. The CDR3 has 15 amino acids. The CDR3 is CASTLGQSNTGELFF. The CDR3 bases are TGTGCCAGTACTTTGGGACAGTCTAACACCGGGGAGCTGTTTTTT. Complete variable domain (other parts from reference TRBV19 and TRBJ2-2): DGGITQSPKYLFRKEGQNVTLSCEQNLNHDAMYWYRQDPGQGLRLIYYSQIVNDFQKGDIAEGYSVSREKKESFPLTVTSAQKNPTAFYLCASTLGQSNTGELFFGEGSRLTVL.

CDR3 sequence reads: CASSLGLAGPGDTQYF. CDR3 DNA sequence: TGTGCCAGCAGCTTAGGGCTAGCGGGCCCTGGGGATACGCAGTATTTT. The rearrangement links TRBV7-9 to TRBJ2-3, with 8 positions matching TRBD2. From germline, CDR1 is SEHNR and CDR2 FQNEAQ (reference sequence). The V gene end was trimmed by 1 base and the J gene end by 6 bases; junction bases not matched to a gene: 9. The CDR3 contains 16 residues.

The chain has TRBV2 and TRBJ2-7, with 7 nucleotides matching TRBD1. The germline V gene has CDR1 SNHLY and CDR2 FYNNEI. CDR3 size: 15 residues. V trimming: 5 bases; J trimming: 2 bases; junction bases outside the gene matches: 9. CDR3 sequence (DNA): TGTGCCAGCAGTACACAGACAGGGATTACCTACGAGCAGTACTTC. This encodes CASSTQTGITYEQYF. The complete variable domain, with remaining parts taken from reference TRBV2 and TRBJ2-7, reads EPEVTQTPSHQVTQMGQEVILRCVPISNHLYFYWYRQILGQKVEFLVSFYNNEISEKSEIFDDQFSVERPDGSNFTLKIRSTKLEDSAMYFCASSTQTGITYEQYFGPGTRLTVT.

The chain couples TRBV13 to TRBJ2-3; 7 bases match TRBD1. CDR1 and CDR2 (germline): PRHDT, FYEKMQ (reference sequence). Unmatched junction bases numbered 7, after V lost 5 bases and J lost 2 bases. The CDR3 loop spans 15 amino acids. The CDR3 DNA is TGTGCCAGCAGCCCAACCCAGGGGGTCACAGATACGCAGTATTTT. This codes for CASSPTQGVTDTQYF.

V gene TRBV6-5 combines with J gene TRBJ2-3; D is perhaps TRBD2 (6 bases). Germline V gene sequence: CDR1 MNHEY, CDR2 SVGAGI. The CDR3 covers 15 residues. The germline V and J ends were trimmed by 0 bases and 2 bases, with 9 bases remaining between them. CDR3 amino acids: CASSYSGGLTDTQYF. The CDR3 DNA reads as TGTGCCAGCAGTTACTCGGGGGGACTCACAGATACGCAGTATTTT.

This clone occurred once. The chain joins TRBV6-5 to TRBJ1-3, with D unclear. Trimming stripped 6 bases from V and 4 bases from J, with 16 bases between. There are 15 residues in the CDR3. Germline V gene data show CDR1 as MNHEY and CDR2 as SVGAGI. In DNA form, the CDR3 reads TGTGCCAGCAGCGCCTTCGCTAGATACGGAAACACCATATATTTT. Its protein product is CASSAFARYGNTIYF.